This is a list of T cell receptor beta chains from one sample in a study of control samples from healthy donors and cancer patients. The assay was immunoSEQ multiplex PCR, and TCRdb's table has in-frame clones only and misses some. Among fewer than 200,000 clones listed, around 88% were seen once. Sequences were obtained from blood. All receptors come from a woman aged 25-40 years in good health. CDR3s include the opening cysteine and the closing phenylalanine or tryptophan. Fields, in order: V gene, clone size, D gene, J gene, CDR3 protein, CDR3 DNA. D genes are given only for firm matches. Expanded clones get a size class; other rows say once, few or many, or leave the size out.

v_gene: TRBV19; abundance: once; d_gene: TRBD2; j_gene: TRBJ2-3; CDR3aa: CASAAGGDTQYF; CDR3nt: TGTGCCAGCGCAGCGGGGGGTGATACGCAGTATTTT
v_gene: TRBV27; abundance: NA; d_gene: NA; j_gene: TRBJ2-5; CDR3aa: CASSSPGTGRETQYF; CDR3nt: TGTGCCAGCAGCTCTCCAGGGACGGGGCGGGAGACCCAGTACTTC
v_gene: TRBV19; abundance: NA; d_gene: NA; j_gene: TRBJ1-2; CDR3aa: CASSMALANYGYTF; CDR3nt: TGTGCCAGTAGTATGGCTTTAGCTAACTATGGCTACACCTTC
v_gene: TRBV28; abundance: once; d_gene: TRBD1; j_gene: TRBJ1-5; CDR3aa: CASSLFRGQGVAQPQHF; CDR3nt: TGTGCCAGCAGTTTATTTAGGGGACAGGGGGTGGCTCAGCCCCAGCATTTT
v_gene: TRBV4-1; abundance: NA; d_gene: NA; j_gene: TRBJ2-7; CDR3aa: CASSQDIRASTRIEQYF; CDR3nt: TGCGCCAGCAGCCAAGATATACGGGCCTCCACCCGGATCGAGCAGTACTTC
v_gene: TRBV29-1; abundance: NA; d_gene: NA; j_gene: TRBJ1-1; CDR3aa: CSVDGRGSDQNTEAFF; CDR3nt: TGCAGCGTTGATGGCAGGGGAAGTGATCAGAACACTGAAGCTTTCTTT
v_gene: TRBV13; abundance: NA; d_gene: TRBD1; j_gene: TRBJ2-7; CDR3aa: CASSSNPGQRTYEQYF; CDR3nt: TGTGCCAGCAGCTCGAACCCGGGACAGAGAACCTACGAGCAGTACTTC
v_gene: TRBV2; abundance: NA; d_gene: TRBD1; j_gene: TRBJ1-2; CDR3aa: CASSVFTGGNYGYTF; CDR3nt: TGTGCCAGCAGTGTTTTTACAGGGGGGAACTATGGCTACACCTTC
v_gene: TRBV5-1; abundance: NA; d_gene: TRBD1; j_gene: TRBJ2-7; CDR3aa: CASSLAGQAGAYEQYF; CDR3nt: TGCGCCAGCAGCTTGGCGGGACAGGCCGGAGCCTACGAGCAGTACTTC
v_gene: TRBV5-1; abundance: NA; d_gene: NA; j_gene: TRBJ1-1; CDR3aa: CASSLVDSEAFF; CDR3nt: TGCGCCAGCAGCTTGGTCGATAGTGAAGCTTTCTTT
v_gene: TRBV6-1; abundance: NA; d_gene: NA; j_gene: TRBJ1-1; CDR3aa: CASSELGGLVEAFF; CDR3nt: TGTGCCAGCAGTGAGTTGGGGGGGCTGGTTGAAGCTTTCTTT
v_gene: TRBV20-1; abundance: NA; d_gene: NA; j_gene: TRBJ1-1; CDR3aa: CSASSVGQRTEAFF; CDR3nt: TGCAGTGCTAGTTCCGTGGGGCAGCGCACTGAAGCTTTCTTT
v_gene: TRBV7-8; abundance: NA; d_gene: TRBD1; j_gene: TRBJ2-1; CDR3aa: CASSPDRVSYNEQFF; CDR3nt: TGTGCCAGCAGTCCTGACAGGGTCTCCTACAATGAGCAGTTCTTC
v_gene: TRBV30; abundance: NA; d_gene: NA; j_gene: TRBJ1-4; CDR3aa: CAWRGIANEKLFF; CDR3nt: TGTGCCTGGAGGGGGATAGCTAATGAAAAACTGTTTTTT
v_gene: TRBV30; abundance: NA; d_gene: NA; j_gene: TRBJ1-1; CDR3aa: CAWSPYMNTEAFF; CDR3nt: TGTGCCTGGAGTCCCTATATGAACACTGAAGCTTTCTTT
v_gene: TRBV7-2; abundance: NA; d_gene: NA; j_gene: TRBJ2-3; CDR3aa: CASSLAGRTDTQYF; CDR3nt: TGTGCCAGCAGCTTAGCGGGGCGGACAGATACGCAGTATTTT